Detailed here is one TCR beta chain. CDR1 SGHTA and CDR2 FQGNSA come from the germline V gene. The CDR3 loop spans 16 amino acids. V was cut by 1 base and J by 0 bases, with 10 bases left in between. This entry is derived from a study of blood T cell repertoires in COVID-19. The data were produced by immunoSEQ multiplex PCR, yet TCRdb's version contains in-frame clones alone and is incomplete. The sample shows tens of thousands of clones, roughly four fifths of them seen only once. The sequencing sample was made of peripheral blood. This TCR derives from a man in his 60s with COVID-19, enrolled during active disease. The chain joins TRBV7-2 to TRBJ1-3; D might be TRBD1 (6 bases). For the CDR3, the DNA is TGTGCCAGCAGCTTAGGACCGACAGGCTCTGGAAACACCATATATTTT. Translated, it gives CASSLGPTGSGNTIYF.